Each of the 26 T cell receptor beta chains below was sequenced from the same sample in a study of Graves' ophthalmopathy and Graves' hyperthyroidism. Beta-chain TCR CDR3 regions were amplified from RNA transcripts. HTBI-primed first-round RT-PCR preceded second-round multiplex PCR. TCRdb independently ran MiXCR on the multiplex PCR reads; one entry per CDR3 protein. Of around 1.1 million distinct CDR3 sequences listed, roughly 35% are singletons. Sequencing was done on a sample of peripheral blood or thyroid tissue (not recorded which). These TCRs come from an adult man with Graves' hyperthyroidism.

This clonotype came up many times. This chain connects TRBV7-9 to TRBJ1-3, with a possible D match to TRBD1 (6 bases). The CDR3 covers 18 residues. Germline V CDR1 and CDR2: SEHNR, FQNEAQ (reference sequence). V was cut by 4 bases and J by 1 base, with 20 bases left in between. CDR3: CASSSQRTTDRSGNTIYF. CDR3 sequence (DNA): TGTGCCAGCAGCTCCCAACGAACGACAGACAGGTCTGGAAACACCATATATTTT.

The sample holds many counts of this clonotype. V usage is TRBV15 and J usage is TRBJ1-6; D gene uncertain. Germline V gene lookup returns CDR1 LNHNV and CDR2 YYDKDF (reference sequence). V lost 2 bases, J lost 7 bases, and 3 bases lay in between. CDR3 length: 12 amino acids. CDR3 DNA sequence: TGTGCCACCAGCAGAAGAAATTCACCCCTCCACTTT. It codes for CATSRRNSPLHF.

This chain links TRBV29-1 with TRBJ2-3, with D possibly being TRBD1 (5 bases). CDR1 and CDR2 from the germline V gene are SQVTM and ANQGSEA. Deletions cut 7 bases from V and 7 bases from J, with 15 bases between. This CDR3 contains 12 residues. Here the CDR3 DNA reads TGCAGCGAGTTAAGTGGGGCAAATACGCAGTATTTT. Amino acids: CSELSGANTQYF.

The chain is built from TRBV7-3 and TRBJ2-5; 7 nucleotides align to TRBD2. J was trimmed by 3 bases and V by 1 base; bases with no gene match: 11. Germline V gene sequence: CDR1 SGHTA, CDR2 FQGTGA. This CDR3 spans 17 amino acids. CDR3 DNA sequence: TGTGCCAGCAGCTTAAACCCAACTACCGGGAGGAAAGAGACCCAGTACTTC. Protein product: CASSLNPTTGRKETQYF.

This clonotype was seen ten or more times. The chain combines TRBV5-1 with TRBJ1-2; D unresolved. With 1 base removed from V and 1 base from J, the gap between germline ends came to 5 bases. This CDR3 comprises 13 residues. Germline values: CDR1 SGHRS, CDR2 YFSETQ. This chain's CDR3 is CASSLHRNYGYTF. The DNA of the CDR3 is TGCGCCAGCAGCTTGCACCGTAACTATGGCTACACCTTC.

This clonotype was picked up many times. The V call is TRBV10-2, the J call TRBJ2-7, with 7 nucleotides matching TRBD1. The germline gives CDR1 WSHSY, CDR2 SAAADI. This CDR3 has 14 residues. V shed 6 bases and J 6 bases; nucleotides not matched to a gene: 11. The CDR3 is CASRPTGTGSEQYF. The CDR3 coding sequence is TGCGCCAGCAGACCGACAGGGACGGGGTCCGAGCAGTACTTC.

DNA of the CDR3: TGTGCCAGCAGTGAAGAGCAGTACTTC. This translates into CASSEEQYF. The rearrangement joins TRBV2 to TRBJ2-7; D is unresolved. Germline V lookup: CDR1 SNHLY, CDR2 FYNNEI. V was trimmed by 1 base and J by 8 bases, leaving 0 bases between them. The CDR3 spans 9 residues.

The chain is built from TRBV9 and TRBJ1-4, with D tentatively TRBD1 (5 bases). The V gene lost 7 bases and the J gene lost 5 bases, with 15 bases spanning the gap. Germline V gives CDR1 SGDLS, CDR2 YYNGEE. This CDR3 contains 14 residues. The CDR3 nucleotides read TGTGCCAGCCACCCCGGGACGGTGAATGAAAAACTGTTTTTT. As protein: CASHPGTVNEKLFF.

This clonotype was detected ten times or more. The chain has TRBV12-3 or TRBV12-4 and TRBJ1-1; possibly TRBD1 for D (6 bases). With 7 bases removed from V and 1 base from J, the gap between germline ends came to 16 bases. This CDR3 is 15 amino acids long. The CDR3 is CASTPQGVRNTEAFF. In DNA, the CDR3 is TGTGCCAGCACCCCACAGGGCGTGAGGAACACTGAAGCTTTCTTT.

About this clonotype itself: Because the CDR3 is missing its conserved closing phenylalanine or tryptophan, this is likely a read error. J is TRBJ1-2 and V is TRBV5-1; no clear D gene. The V end was cut by 2 bases, the J end by 0 bases, with 11 bases between. The CDR3 is made up of 15 amino acids. Germline loops: CDR1 SGHRS, CDR2 YFSETQ. The CDR3 loop reads CASSLVEGPNYGYTL. The DNA for the CDR3 is TGCGCCAGCAGCTTAGTTGAAGGACCTAACTATGGCTACACCCTC.

Comments on this clonotype: This may be a read error: a much more frequent sequence differs by one nucleotide. The chain uses TRBV9 and TRBJ2-7; the match to TRBD2 covers 7 bases. Trimming took 4 bases from V and 3 from J; bases not matched to a gene: 10. This CDR3 is 15 amino acids long. The germline gives CDR1 SGDLS, CDR2 YYNGEE. CDR3 in DNA: TGTGCCAGCAGCCCACCCGCTGGCGGGAGCTACGAGCAGTACTTC. Translation gives CASSPPAGGSYEQYF.

This clonotype has just one count. The rearrangement uses TRBV7-8 and TRBJ1-2, with 12 bases that match TRBD1. The CDR3 extends over 15 amino acids. Per germline, CDR1 SGHVS and CDR2 FQNEAQ. J was trimmed by 8 bases and V by 5 bases; bases with no gene match: 9. The CDR3 here is CASSPGQGALSGYTF. CDR3 sequence (DNA): TGTGCCAGCAGCCCGGGACAGGGGGCTTTGAGCGGCTACACCTTC.

This clonotype showed up many times. The genes are TRBV7-9 and TRBJ2-5; 7 bases fit TRBD1. V was clipped by 4 bases and J by 4 bases; unmatched bases: 9. Germline values: CDR1 SEHNR, CDR2 FQNEAQ (reference sequence). This CDR3 comprises 15 residues. CDR3 loop: CASSSADRVGETQYF. Written as DNA, the CDR3 is TGTGCCAGCAGCTCTGCCGACAGGGTAGGAGAGACCCAGTACTTC.

The chain joins TRBV5-1 to TRBJ2-6; TRBD1 matches at 10 bases. V lost 4 bases to trimming and J lost 0 bases; unmatched junction nucleotides: 7. Germline assignment: CDR1 SGHRS and CDR2 YFSETQ. The CDR3 is made up of 18 amino acids. The CDR3: CASSVAGTGASGANVLTF. The DNA for the CDR3 is TGCGCCAGCAGCGTAGCCGGGACAGGGGCCTCTGGGGCCAACGTCCTGACTTTC.

Concerning this clonotype itself: One base away lies a much larger clone, so this may be a sequencing read error. The chain joins TRBV19 to TRBJ1-2; no clear D gene. The CDR3 has 13 amino acids. Germline V gene lookup returns CDR1 LNHDA and CDR2 SQIVND (reference sequence). Trimming stripped 7 bases from V and 4 bases from J, with 13 bases between. The DNA of the CDR3 is TGTGCCAGTACCATGTTTGGGGTCTATGGCTACACCTTC. The encoded protein is CASTMFGVYGYTF.

This clonotype was recorded many times. The genes are TRBV14 and TRBJ1-5; 7 positions match TRBD1. The V segment lost 4 bases and the J segment 3 bases; nucleotides outside the gene matches: 3. CDR1 is SGHDN and CDR2 is FVKESK in the germline V gene. This CDR3 has 14 amino acids. The CDR3 coding sequence is TGTGCCAGCAGCCGGACAGGCCTCAATCAGCCCCAGCATTTT. It is translated as CASSRTGLNQPQHF.

The gene calls are TRBV7-6 and TRBJ2-6, with TRBD1 as a possible D gene (8 bases). The CDR3 is 18 amino acids. V gave up 5 bases and J gave up 0 bases, with 17 bases separating them. Germline lookup yields CDR1 SGHVS and CDR2 FNYEAQ. CDR3 sequence (DNA): TGTGCCAGCAGCCTGGGGGGGGGGACAGGCTCTGGGGCCAACGTCCTGACTTTC. It codes for CASSLGGGTGSGANVLTF.

As DNA, the CDR3 is TGTGCCAGCAGCTTCGATCAGGGGAATGAAAAACTGTTTTTT. It codes for CASSFDQGNEKLFF. The chain joins TRBV7-9 to TRBJ1-4; the D gene is possibly TRBD1 (6 bases). CDR3 size: 14 residues. V was trimmed by 3 bases and J by 5 bases, leaving 10 bases between them. Germline V gene lookup returns CDR1 SEHNR and CDR2 FQNEAQ (reference sequence). The complete variable domain, with remaining parts taken from reference TRBV7-9 and TRBJ1-4, reads DTGVSQNPRHKITKRGQNVTFRCDPISEHNRLYWYRQTLGQGPEFLTYFQNEAQLEKSRLLSDRFSAERPKGSFSTLEIQRTEQGDSAMYLCASSFDQGNEKLFFGSGTQLSVL.

This clonotype has a count of ten or more. The V gene is TRBV12-3 or TRBV12-4, the J gene TRBJ1-2; 8 bases match TRBD1. V dropped 6 bases and J dropped 4; count of bases not matched to a gene: 10. The CDR3 length is 15 residues. CDR3 bases: TGTGCCAGCAGCAATGACAGGGGAAGGGGCTATGGCTACACCTTC. Encoded protein: CASSNDRGRGYGYTF.

This clonotype was detected only a few times. The gene calls are TRBV6-6 and TRBJ1-4; 10 bases are a match to TRBD1. The CDR3 contains 14 residues. The V segment lost 2 bases and the J segment 7 bases; nucleotides outside the gene matches: 1. CDR1 and CDR2 from the germline V gene are MNHNY and SVGAGI (reference sequence). For the CDR3, the DNA is TGTGCCAGCAGTTACCGGGACAGGGGTGAAAAACTGTTTTTT. Protein product: CASSYRDRGEKLFF.

This clonotype appeared many times. The chain carries TRBV7-9 and TRBJ2-7; D might be TRBD1 or TRBD2, each matching 7 bases. The CDR3 runs to 15 residues. The V and J ends lost 1 base and 6 bases respectively, with 16 bases between them. Germline values: CDR1 SEHNR, CDR2 FQNEAQ (reference sequence). Written as DNA, the CDR3 is TGTGCCAGCAGCTTAGGGTCCCAGCGGGACAGCGAGCAGTACTTC. Protein: CASSLGSQRDSEQYF. The variable domain in full, with the rest retrieved from reference TRBV7-9 and TRBJ2-7, is DTGVSQNPRHKITKRGQNVTFRCDPISEHNRLYWYRQTLGQGPEFLTYFQNEAQLEKSRLLSDRFSAERPKGSFSTLEIQRTEQGDSAMYLCASSLGSQRDSEQYFGPGTRLTVT.

The chain combines TRBV7-9 with TRBJ2-7; the D gene is possibly TRBD1 (6 bases). Trimming pared 8 bases from V and 4 bases from J, leaving 12 bases between. The CDR3 is made up of 12 amino acids. CDR1 is SEHNR and CDR2 is FQNEAQ in the germline V gene (reference sequence). The CDR3 region has the DNA TGTGCCAGCGGCGGACAGACGTACGAGCAGTACTTC. Amino acids: CASGGQTYEQYF.

This clonotype appeared many times. V gene TRBV20-1 combines with J gene TRBJ1-6, with TRBD1 matching 10 bases. The CDR3 totals 17 residues. The V gene end was trimmed by 3 bases and the J gene end by 7 bases; junction bases not matched to a gene: 12. Germline values: CDR1 DFQATT, CDR2 SNEGSKA (reference sequence). The CDR3 sequence: CSARILRDRGRNSPLHF. The CDR3 nucleotides read TGCAGTGCTAGGATTCTCCGGGACAGGGGACGGAATTCACCCCTCCACTTT.

There are many counts of this clonotype. The genes are TRBV11-2 and TRBJ1-6; TRBD1 matches at 9 bases. V dropped 7 bases and J dropped 5; count of bases not matched to a gene: 3. This CDR3 contains 14 residues. Germline CDR1 reads SGHAT; CDR2 reads FQNNGV. Written as DNA, the CDR3 is TGTGCCAGCACCCGGACAGGGGATAATTCACCCCTCCACTTT. Its translation is CASTRTGDNSPLHF.

This clonotype occurred many times. V is TRBV19 and J is TRBJ1-1; D is uncertain. V was cut by 0 bases and J by 1 base, with 6 bases left in between. The germline V gene encodes CDR1 LNHDA and CDR2 SQIVND (reference sequence). The CDR3 loop spans 14 amino acids. CDR3 loop: CASSIEGRNTEAFF. The CDR3 DNA reads TGTGCCAGTAGTATAGAAGGGAGGAACACTGAAGCTTTCTTT.

The chain combines TRBV20-1 with TRBJ2-2, with D unresolved. Trimming cost V 8 bases and J 4 bases, with 17 bases left between them. Germline V gene data show CDR1 as DFQATT and CDR2 as SNEGSKA (reference sequence). This CDR3 has 14 residues. CDR3 sequence: CSYSTAASTGELFF. As DNA, the CDR3 is TGCAGTTACTCGACGGCTGCGAGCACCGGGGAGCTGTTTTTT.